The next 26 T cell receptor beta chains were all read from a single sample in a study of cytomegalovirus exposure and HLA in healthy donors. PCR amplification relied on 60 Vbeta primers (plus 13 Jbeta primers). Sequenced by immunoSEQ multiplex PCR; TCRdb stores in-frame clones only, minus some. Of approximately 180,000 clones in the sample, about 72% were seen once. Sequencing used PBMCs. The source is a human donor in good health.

This CDR3 reads CASSPDRDYGYTF. DNA for the CDR3: TGTGCCAGCAGCCCAGACAGGGACTATGGCTACACCTTC. The chain recombines TRBV7-2 with TRBJ1-2; 7 nucleotides match TRBD1. V dropped 5 bases and J dropped 3; count of bases not matched to a gene: 3. The germline CDR1 and CDR2 sequences are SGHTA and FQGNSA. The CDR3 extends over 13 amino acids.

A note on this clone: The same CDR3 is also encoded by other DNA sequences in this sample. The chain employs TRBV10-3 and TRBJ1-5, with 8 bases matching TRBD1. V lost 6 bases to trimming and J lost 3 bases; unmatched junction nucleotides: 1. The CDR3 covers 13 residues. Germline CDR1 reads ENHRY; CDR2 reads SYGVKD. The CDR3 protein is CAIRDRDNQPQHF. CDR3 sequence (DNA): TGTGCCATCAGGGACAGGGACAATCAGCCCCAGCATTTT.

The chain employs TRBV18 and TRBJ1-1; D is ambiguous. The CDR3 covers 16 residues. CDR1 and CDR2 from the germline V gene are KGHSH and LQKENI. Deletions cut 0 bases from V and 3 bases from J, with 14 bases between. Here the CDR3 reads CASSPPVALRDTEAFF. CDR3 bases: TGTGCCAGCTCACCACCGGTAGCTCTGAGGGACACTGAAGCTTTCTTT.

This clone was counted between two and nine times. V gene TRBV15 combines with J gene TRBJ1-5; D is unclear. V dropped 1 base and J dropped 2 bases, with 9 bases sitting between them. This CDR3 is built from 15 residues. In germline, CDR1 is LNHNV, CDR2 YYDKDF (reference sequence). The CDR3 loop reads CATSRVGGRNQPQHF. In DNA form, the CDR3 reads TGTGCCACCAGCAGAGTTGGCGGTCGCAATCAGCCCCAGCATTTT. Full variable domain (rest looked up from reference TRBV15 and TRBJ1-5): DAMVIQNPRYQVTQFGKPVTLSCSQTLNHNVMYWYQQKSSQAPKLLFHYYDKDFNNEADTPDNFQSRRPNTSFCFLDIRSPGLGDTAMYLCATSRVGGRNQPQHFGDGTRLSIL.

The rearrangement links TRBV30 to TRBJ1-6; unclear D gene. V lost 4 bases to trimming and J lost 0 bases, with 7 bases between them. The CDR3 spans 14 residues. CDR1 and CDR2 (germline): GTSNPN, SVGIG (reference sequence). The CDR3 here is CAWIKRSYNSPLHF. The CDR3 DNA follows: TGTGCCTGGATCAAGCGCTCCTATAATTCACCCCTCCACTTT.

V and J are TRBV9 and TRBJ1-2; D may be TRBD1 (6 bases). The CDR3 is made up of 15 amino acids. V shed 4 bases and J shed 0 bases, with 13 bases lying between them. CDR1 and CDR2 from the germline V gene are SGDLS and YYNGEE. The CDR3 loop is CASSLGAGTNYGYTF. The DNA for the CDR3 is TGTGCCAGCAGCCTGGGGGCAGGGACTAACTATGGCTACACCTTC.

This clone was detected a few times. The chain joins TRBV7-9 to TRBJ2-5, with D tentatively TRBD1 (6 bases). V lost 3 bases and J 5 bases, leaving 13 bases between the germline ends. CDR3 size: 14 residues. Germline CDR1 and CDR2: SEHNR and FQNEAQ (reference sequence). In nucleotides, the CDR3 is TGTGCCAGCAGCTTTACAGGGTTGAGGGAGACCCAGTACTTC. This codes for CASSFTGLRETQYF.

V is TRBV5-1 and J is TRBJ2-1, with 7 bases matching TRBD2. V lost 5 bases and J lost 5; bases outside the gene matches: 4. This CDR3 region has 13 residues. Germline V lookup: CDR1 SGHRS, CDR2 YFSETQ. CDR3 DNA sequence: TGCGCCAGCAGATGGGGGGGAGACAATGAGCAGTTCTTC. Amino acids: CASRWGGDNEQFF.

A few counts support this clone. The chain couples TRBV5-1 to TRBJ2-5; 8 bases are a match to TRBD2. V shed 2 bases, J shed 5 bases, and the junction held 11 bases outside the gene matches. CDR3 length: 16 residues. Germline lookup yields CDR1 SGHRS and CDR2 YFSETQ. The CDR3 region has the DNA TGCGCCAGCAGCTTAGGCGGGGGGACCCTGATGGAGACCCAGTACTTC. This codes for CASSLGGGTLMETQYF. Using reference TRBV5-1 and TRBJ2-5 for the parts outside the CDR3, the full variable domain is KAGVTQTPRYLIKTRGQQVTLSCSPISGHRSVSWYQQTPGQGLQFLFEYFSETQRNKGNFPGRFSGRQFSNSRSEMNVSTLELGDSALYLCASSLGGGTLMETQYFGPGTRLLVL.

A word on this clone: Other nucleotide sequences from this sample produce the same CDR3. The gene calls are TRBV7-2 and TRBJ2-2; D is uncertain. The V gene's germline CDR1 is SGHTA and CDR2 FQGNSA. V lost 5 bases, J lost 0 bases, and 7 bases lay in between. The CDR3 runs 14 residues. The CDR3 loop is CASSPSANTGELFF. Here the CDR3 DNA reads TGTGCCAGCAGCCCGTCAGCGAACACCGGGGAGCTGTTTTTT.

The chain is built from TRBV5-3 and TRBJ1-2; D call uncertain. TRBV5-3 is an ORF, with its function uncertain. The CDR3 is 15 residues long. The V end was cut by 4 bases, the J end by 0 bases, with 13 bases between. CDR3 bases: TGTGCCAGAAGCCGCGGGTGGCCCCCTAACTATGGCTACACCTTC. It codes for CARSRGWPPNYGYTF.

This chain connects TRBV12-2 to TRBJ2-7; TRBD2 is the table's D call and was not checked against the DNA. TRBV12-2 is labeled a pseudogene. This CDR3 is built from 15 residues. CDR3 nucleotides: TGTGCAAGTCGCAACCTCGAAGCGGGGGGCTACGAGCAGTACTTC. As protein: CASRNLEAGGYEQYF.

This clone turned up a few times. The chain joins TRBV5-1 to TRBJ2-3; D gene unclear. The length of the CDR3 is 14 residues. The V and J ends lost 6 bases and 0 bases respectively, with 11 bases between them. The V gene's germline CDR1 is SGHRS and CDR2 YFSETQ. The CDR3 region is CASMAFSSTDTQYF. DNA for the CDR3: TGCGCCAGCATGGCCTTCTCTAGCACAGATACGCAGTATTTT.

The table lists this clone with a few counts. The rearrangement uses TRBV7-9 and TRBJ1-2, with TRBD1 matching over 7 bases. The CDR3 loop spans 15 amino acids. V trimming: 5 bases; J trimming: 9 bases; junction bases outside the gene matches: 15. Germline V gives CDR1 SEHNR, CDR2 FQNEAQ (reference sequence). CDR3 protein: CASSPRTGLFMSYTF. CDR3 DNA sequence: TGTGCCAGCAGCCCCCGGACAGGTTTGTTTATGAGCTACACCTTC. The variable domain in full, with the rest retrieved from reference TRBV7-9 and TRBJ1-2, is DTGVSQNPRHKITKRGQNVTFRCDPISEHNRLYWYRQTLGQGPEFLTYFQNEAQLEKSRLLSDRFSAERPKGSFSTLEIQRTEQGDSAMYLCASSPRTGLFMSYTFGSGTRLTVV.

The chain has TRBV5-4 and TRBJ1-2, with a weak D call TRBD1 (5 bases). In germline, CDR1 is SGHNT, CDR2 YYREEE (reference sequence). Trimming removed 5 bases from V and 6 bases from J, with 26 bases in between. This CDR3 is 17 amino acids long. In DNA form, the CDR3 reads TGTGCCAGCAGTCAACAACCATTCTCAGGGTACCCGGATGGCTACACCTTC. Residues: CASSQQPFSGYPDGYTF.

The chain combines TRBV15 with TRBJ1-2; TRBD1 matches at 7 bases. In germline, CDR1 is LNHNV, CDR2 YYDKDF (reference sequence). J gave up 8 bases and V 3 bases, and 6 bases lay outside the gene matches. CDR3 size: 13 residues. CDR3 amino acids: CATSSHRGGGYTF. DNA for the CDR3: TGTGCCACCAGCAGTCACAGGGGTGGGGGCTACACCTTC.

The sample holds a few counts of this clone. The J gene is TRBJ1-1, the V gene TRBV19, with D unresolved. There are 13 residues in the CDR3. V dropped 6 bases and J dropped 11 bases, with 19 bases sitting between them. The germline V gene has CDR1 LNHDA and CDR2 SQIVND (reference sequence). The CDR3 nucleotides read TGTGCCAGTAGCCCTTCTTTAACCACGAGGGCTTTCTTT. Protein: CASSPSLTTRAFF.

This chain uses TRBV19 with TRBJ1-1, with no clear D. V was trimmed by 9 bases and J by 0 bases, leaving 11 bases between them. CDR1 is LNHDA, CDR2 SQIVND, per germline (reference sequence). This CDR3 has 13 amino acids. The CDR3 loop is CASAKSVNTEAFF. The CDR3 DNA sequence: TGTGCCAGCGCTAAGTCGGTGAACACTGAAGCTTTCTTT.

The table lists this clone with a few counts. DNA of the CDR3: TGTGCCAGCAGCCCCGGGACAGGGGTTACTGAAGCTTTCTTT. Protein: CASSPGTGVTEAFF. This rearrangement joins TRBV6-6 to TRBJ1-1; 10 nucleotides agree with TRBD1. The CDR3 is 14 amino acids. V shed 6 bases and J 5 bases; nucleotides not matched to a gene: 6. Germline CDR1 is MNHNY and CDR2 is SVGAGI (reference sequence).

The CDR3: CASSPAGTSSYNEQFF. CDR3 DNA: TGCGCCAGCAGCCCGGCGGGGACCAGCTCCTACAATGAGCAGTTCTTC. The chain joins TRBV4-3 to TRBJ2-1; tentative D call: TRBD2 (6 bases). Trimming removed 4 bases from V and 0 bases from J, with 13 bases in between. Germline V CDR1 and CDR2: LGHNA, YSLEER. This CDR3 contains 16 residues.

The CDR3 region is CASSIQPTGGMNAFF. DNA of the CDR3: TGTGCCAGTAGTATACAACCGACAGGGGGCATGAATGCTTTCTTT. This rearrangement joins TRBV19 to TRBJ1-1, with 10 bases aligning to TRBD1. V dropped 2 bases and J dropped 11; count of bases not matched to a gene: 11. Germline values: CDR1 LNHDA, CDR2 SQIVND (reference sequence). The CDR3 is 15 residues long.

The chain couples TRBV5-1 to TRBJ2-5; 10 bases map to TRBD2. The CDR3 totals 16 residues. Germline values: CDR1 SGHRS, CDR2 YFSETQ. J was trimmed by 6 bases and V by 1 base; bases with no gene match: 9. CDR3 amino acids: CASSLSSGGPGKTQYF. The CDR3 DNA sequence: TGCGCCAGCAGCTTGAGTAGCGGGGGGCCAGGGAAGACCCAGTACTTC.

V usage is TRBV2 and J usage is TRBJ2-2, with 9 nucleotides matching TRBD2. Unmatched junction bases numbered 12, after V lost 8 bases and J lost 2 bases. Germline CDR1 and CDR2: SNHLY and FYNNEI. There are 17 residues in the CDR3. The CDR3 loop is CASREGVAGENTGELFF. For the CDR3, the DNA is TGTGCCAGCCGAGAGGGGGTAGCGGGGGAAAACACCGGGGAGCTGTTTTTT.

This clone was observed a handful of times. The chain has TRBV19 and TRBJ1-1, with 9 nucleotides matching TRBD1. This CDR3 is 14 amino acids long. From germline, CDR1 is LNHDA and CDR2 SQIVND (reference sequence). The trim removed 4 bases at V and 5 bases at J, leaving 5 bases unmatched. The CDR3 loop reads CASSNLGQGTEAFF. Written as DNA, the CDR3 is TGTGCCAGTAGTAACCTAGGACAGGGGACTGAAGCTTTCTTT.

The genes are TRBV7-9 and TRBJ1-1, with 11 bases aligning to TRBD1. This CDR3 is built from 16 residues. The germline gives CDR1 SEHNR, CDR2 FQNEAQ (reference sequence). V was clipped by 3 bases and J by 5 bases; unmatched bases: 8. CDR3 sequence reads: CASSFPRTGGKTEAFF. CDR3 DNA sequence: TGTGCCAGCAGCTTCCCGCGGACAGGGGGCAAGACTGAAGCTTTCTTT.

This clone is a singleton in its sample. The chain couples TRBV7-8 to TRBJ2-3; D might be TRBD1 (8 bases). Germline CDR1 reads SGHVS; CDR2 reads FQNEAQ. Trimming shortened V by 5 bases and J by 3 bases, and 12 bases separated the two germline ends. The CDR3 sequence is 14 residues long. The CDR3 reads CASSIQGGTDTQYF. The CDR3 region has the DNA TGTGCCAGCAGCATACAGGGGGGGACAGATACGCAGTATTTT.